The next 16 T cell receptor beta chains were all read from a single sample in a study of blood T cell repertoires in COVID-19 (dated by TCRdb to 2020 to 2022). The receptor library was made with the immunoSEQ multiplex PCR assay. Sourced from immuneACCESS, this table was stored by TCRdb with only in-frame sequences that have V and J called. A share of the clones is absent; for the studies checked, an unresolved V gene accounts for under half, and the remainder has no known explanation. Present in this sample are around 21,000 clones, roughly 84% of which were seen just once. Under 3.5% of the sample rests with the top ten. Input material: peripheral blood. Receptors were obtained from a man aged 40-49 years with acute or convalescent COVID-19.

The CDR3 DNA reads as TGTGCCAGCAGTCCCTATCCAACCTATGGCTACACCTTC. It encodes CASSPYPTYGYTF. The rearrangement links TRBV27 to TRBJ1-2; D call uncertain. V was clipped by 5 bases and J by 4 bases, with 11 bases between them. Germline-derived CDR1 and CDR2 are MNHEY and SMNVEV (reference sequence). CDR3 length: 13 residues.

The chain is built from TRBV28 and TRBJ1-6; D uncertain. The V gene lost 6 bases and the J gene lost 9 bases, with 18 bases spanning the gap. Germline CDR1 is MDHEN and CDR2 is SYDVKM. The CDR3 contains 15 residues. This chain's CDR3 is CASSLPGEGGSPLHF. The DNA of the CDR3 is TGTGCCAGCAGCCTCCCTGGGGAGGGTGGTTCACCCCTCCACTTT.

J is TRBJ2-3 and V is TRBV6-5; D not resolved. This CDR3 contains 15 residues. Trimming shortened V by 0 bases and J by 0 bases, and 7 bases separated the two germline ends. CDR1 is MNHEY, CDR2 SVGAGI, per germline. The CDR3 DNA reads as TGTGCCAGCAGTTACTCCTGGCAGAGCACAGATACGCAGTATTTT. Amino acid sequence: CASSYSWQSTDTQYF.

The rearrangement joins TRBV28 to TRBJ1-3; TRBD1 aligns across 8 bases. With 8 bases clipped from V and 8 bases from J, the junction kept 8 bases outside the gene matches. Germline V lookup: CDR1 MDHEN, CDR2 SYDVKM. This CDR3 has 13 residues. The CDR3 region has the DNA TGTGCCAGCGGCACAGGGGGATTACACACCATATATTTT. Protein product: CASGTGGLHTIYF.

This clone was found once. J is TRBJ1-3 and V is TRBV7-2; D ambiguous. Trimming removed 5 bases from V and 4 bases from J, with 9 bases in between. The CDR3 consists of 13 residues. Per the germline V gene, CDR1 is SGHTA and CDR2 is FQGNSA. The CDR3 region has the DNA TGTGCCAGCAGCCTAAGAACGGGAAACACCATATATTTT. Protein sequence: CASSLRTGNTIYF.

The chain uses TRBV15 and TRBJ2-7, with 8 bases fitting TRBD1. In germline, CDR1 is LNHNV, CDR2 YYDKDF (reference sequence). J gave up 0 bases and V 8 bases, and 9 bases lay outside the gene matches. The CDR3 loop spans 15 amino acids. The CDR3 nucleotides read TGTGCCACCTCATATGGGGACAGGAGCTCCTACGAGCAGTACTTC. Its protein is CATSYGDRSSYEQYF.

The J gene is TRBJ1-2, the V gene TRBV24-1, with TRBD1 identical over 9 bases. This CDR3 spans 16 amino acids. V was clipped by 9 bases and J by 1 base; unmatched bases: 11. In germline, CDR1 is KGHDR, CDR2 SFDVKD. CDR3 sequence (DNA): TGTGCCACCCGACTCCCGGGACAGGGACATAACTATGGCTACACCTTC. Its translation: CATRLPGQGHNYGYTF.

By its share, this clone is medium-sized (0.01 to 0.1%). The CDR3 is CASRSAGMGETQYF. For the CDR3, the DNA is TGTGCCAGCAGATCCGCAGGGATGGGAGAGACCCAGTACTTC. The V call is TRBV27, the J call TRBJ2-5, with D perhaps matching TRBD1 (5 bases). There are 14 residues in the CDR3. Germline CDR1 is MNHEY and CDR2 is SMNVEV (reference sequence). Trimming cost V 6 bases and J 4 bases, with 15 bases left between them.

The chain has TRBV30 and TRBJ1-4; no clear D. V was shortened by 0 bases and J by 8 bases, with 13 bases between the two germline ends. The CDR3 length is 14 residues. CDR1 and CDR2 from the germline V gene are GTSNPN and SVGIG (reference sequence). The CDR3 reads CAWSVSGEGEKLFF. The CDR3 DNA reads TGTGCCTGGAGTGTATCAGGAGAGGGAGAAAAACTGTTTTTT. The full variable domain, with the rest looked up from reference TRBV30 and TRBJ1-4, is SQTIHQWPATLVQPVGSPLSLECTVEGTSNPNLYWYRQAAGRGLQLLFYSVGIGQISSEVPQNLSASRPQDRQFILSSKKLLLSDSGFYLCAWSVSGEGEKLFFGSGTQLSVL.

The V gene is TRBV19, the J gene TRBJ2-4; possible D gene TRBD1, 5 bases. V lost 3 bases and J 0 bases, leaving 12 bases between the germline ends. The germline V gene has CDR1 LNHDA and CDR2 SQIVND (reference sequence). This CDR3 is built from 16 residues. The CDR3 DNA reads TGTGCCAGTAGTATTACAGGAACATTAGCCAAAAACATTCAGTACTTC. It codes for CASSITGTLAKNIQYF.

The chain joins TRBV27 to TRBJ2-7, with D perhaps matching TRBD2 (6 bases). CDR1 and CDR2 from the germline V gene are MNHEY and SMNVEV (reference sequence). Trimming took 6 bases from V and 4 from J, leaving 13 bases between them. The CDR3 is made up of 13 amino acids. CDR3 amino acids: CASSLPGAYEQYF. CDR3 nucleotides: TGTGCCAGCAGCTTACCGGGAGCTTACGAGCAGTACTTC.

The V and J genes are TRBV2 and TRBJ2-7; D may be TRBD2 (5 bases). The germline V gene encodes CDR1 SNHLY and CDR2 FYNNEI. Trimming pared 7 bases from V and 0 bases from J, leaving 13 bases between. The CDR3 is made up of 14 amino acids. CDR3 sequence reads: CASTLAPSSYEQYF. The CDR3 coding sequence is TGTGCCAGCACCCTAGCCCCCAGCTCCTACGAGCAGTACTTC.

The chain combines TRBV9 with TRBJ1-4; unclear D gene. V was trimmed by 2 bases and J by 3 bases, leaving 11 bases between them. CDR1 and CDR2 from the germline V gene are SGDLS and YYNGEE. The CDR3 spans 15 residues. DNA of the CDR3: TGTGCCAGCAGCGTTGGACCGAGGGCTAATGAAAAACTGTTTTTT. This codes for CASSVGPRANEKLFF.

The genes are TRBV3-1 (or the pseudogene TRBV3-2) and TRBJ1-4; 8 bases line up with TRBD1. CDR1 and CDR2 from the germline V gene are LGHDT and YNNKEL (reference sequence). The J segment lost 6 bases and the V segment lost 4 bases, leaving 4 bases of the junction unmatched. The CDR3 has 14 residues. The CDR3 reads CASSRRTGYEKLFF. CDR3 sequence (DNA): TGTGCCAGCAGCCGCCGGACAGGGTATGAAAAACTGTTTTTT.

V and J are TRBV27 and TRBJ2-7; 9 bases fit TRBD1. Germline V lookup: CDR1 MNHEY, CDR2 SMNVEV (reference sequence). Trimming cost V 6 bases and J 4 bases; bases outside gene matches: 4. The CDR3 loop spans 13 amino acids. This CDR3 is CASRRQGDYEQYF. As DNA, the CDR3 is TGTGCCAGCAGGAGACAGGGGGATTACGAGCAGTACTTC.

The chain joins TRBV4-2 to TRBJ2-7, with 8 bases matching TRBD1. The CDR3 runs to 18 residues. The ends lost 2 bases at V and 6 bases at J; junction bases unmatched: 18. Per the germline V gene, CDR1 is LGHNA and CDR2 is YNFKEQ. CDR3 amino acids: CASSQPAGQGLVLSEQYF. The CDR3 bases are TGTGCCAGCAGCCAACCCGCCGGACAGGGCCTAGTGCTTAGCGAGCAGTACTTC.